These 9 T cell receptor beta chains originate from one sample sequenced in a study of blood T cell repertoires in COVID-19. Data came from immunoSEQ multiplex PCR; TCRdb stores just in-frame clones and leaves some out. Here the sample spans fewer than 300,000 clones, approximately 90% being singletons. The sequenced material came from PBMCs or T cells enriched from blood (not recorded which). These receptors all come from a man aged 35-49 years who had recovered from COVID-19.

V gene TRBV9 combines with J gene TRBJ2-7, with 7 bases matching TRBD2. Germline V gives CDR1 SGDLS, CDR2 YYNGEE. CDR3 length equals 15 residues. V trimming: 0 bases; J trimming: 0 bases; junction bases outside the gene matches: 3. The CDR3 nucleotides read TGTGCCAGCAGCGTAGGGGCTAGCGGCTCCTACGAGCAGTACTTC. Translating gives CASSVGASGSYEQYF.

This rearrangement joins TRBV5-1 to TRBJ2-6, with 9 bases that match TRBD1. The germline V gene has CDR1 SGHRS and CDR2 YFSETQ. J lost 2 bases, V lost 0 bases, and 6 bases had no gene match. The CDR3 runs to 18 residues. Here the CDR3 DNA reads TGCGCCAGCAGCTTGGTAACAGGGGGCAGAGCTGGGGCCAACGTCCTGACTTTC. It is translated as CASSLVTGGRAGANVLTF.

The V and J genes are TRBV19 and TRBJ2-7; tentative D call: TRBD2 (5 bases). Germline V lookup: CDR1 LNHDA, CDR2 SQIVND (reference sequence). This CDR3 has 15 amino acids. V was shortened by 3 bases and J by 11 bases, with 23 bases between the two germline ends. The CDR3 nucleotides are TGTGCCAGTAGTATTCAAGGACTCTCTCAAGATTATAAGTACTTC. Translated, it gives CASSIQGLSQDYKYF.

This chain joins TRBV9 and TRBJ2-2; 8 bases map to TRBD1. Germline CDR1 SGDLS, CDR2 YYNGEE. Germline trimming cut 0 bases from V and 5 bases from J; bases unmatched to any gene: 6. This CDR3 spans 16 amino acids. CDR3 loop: CASSVALTGGTGELFF. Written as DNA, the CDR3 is TGTGCCAGCAGCGTAGCACTTACAGGGGGAACCGGGGAGCTGTTTTTT. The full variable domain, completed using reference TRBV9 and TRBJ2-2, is DSGVTQTPKHLITATGQRVTLRCSPRSGDLSVYWYQQSLDQGLQFLIQYYNGEERAKGNILERFSAQQFPDLHSELNLSSLELGDSALYFCASSVALTGGTGELFFGEGSRLTVL.

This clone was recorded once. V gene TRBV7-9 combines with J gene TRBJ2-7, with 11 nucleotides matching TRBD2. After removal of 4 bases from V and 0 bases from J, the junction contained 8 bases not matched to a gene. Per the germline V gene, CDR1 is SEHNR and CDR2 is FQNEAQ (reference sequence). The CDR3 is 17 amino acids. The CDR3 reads CASSSHASGRSSYEQYF. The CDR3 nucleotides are TGTGCCAGCAGCTCCCATGCTAGCGGGAGGAGCTCCTACGAGCAGTACTTC.

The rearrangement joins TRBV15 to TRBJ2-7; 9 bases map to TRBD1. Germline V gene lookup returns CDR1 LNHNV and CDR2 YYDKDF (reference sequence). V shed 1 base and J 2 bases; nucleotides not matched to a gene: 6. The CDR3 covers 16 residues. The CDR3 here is CATSRGNRGLPYEQYF. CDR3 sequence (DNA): TGTGCCACCAGCAGAGGGAACAGGGGGCTCCCCTACGAGCAGTACTTC.

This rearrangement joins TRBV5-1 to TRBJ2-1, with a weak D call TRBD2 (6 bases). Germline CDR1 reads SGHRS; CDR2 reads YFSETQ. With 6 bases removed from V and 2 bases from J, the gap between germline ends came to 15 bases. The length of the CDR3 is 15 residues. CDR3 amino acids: CASTIGGAAYNEQFF. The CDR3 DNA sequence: TGCGCCAGCACAATAGGAGGGGCTGCCTACAATGAGCAGTTCTTC. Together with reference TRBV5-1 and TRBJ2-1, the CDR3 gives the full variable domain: KAGVTQTPRYLIKTRGQQVTLSCSPISGHRSVSWYQQTPGQGLQFLFEYFSETQRNKGNFPGRFSGRQFSNSRSEMNVSTLELGDSALYLCASTIGGAAYNEQFFGPGTRLTVL.

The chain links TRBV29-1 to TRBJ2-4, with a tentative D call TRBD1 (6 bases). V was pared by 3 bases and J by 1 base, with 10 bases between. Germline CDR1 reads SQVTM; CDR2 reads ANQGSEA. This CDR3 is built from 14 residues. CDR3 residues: CSVEGAGAKNIQYF. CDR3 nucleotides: TGCAGCGTTGAGGGGGCAGGGGCCAAAAACATTCAGTACTTC.

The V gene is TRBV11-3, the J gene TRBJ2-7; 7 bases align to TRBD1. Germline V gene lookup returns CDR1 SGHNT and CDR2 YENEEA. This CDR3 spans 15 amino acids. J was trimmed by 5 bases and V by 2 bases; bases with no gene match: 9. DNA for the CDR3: TGTGCCAGCAGCTTATCCCAGGGACAGTCCCACGAGCAGTACTTC. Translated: CASSLSQGQSHEQYF. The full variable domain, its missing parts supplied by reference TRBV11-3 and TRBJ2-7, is EAGVVQSPRYKIIEKKQPVAFWCNPISGHNTLYWYLQNLGQGPELLIRYENEEAVDDSQLPKDRFSAERLKGVDSTLKIQPAELGDSAVYLCASSLSQGQSHEQYFGPGTRLTVT.